The rows below give T cell receptor beta chains drawn from one sample of a study of monozygotic twins with inflammatory bowel disease. TCRdb re-analyzed the 5' RACE reads; it lists each CDR3 protein once, without DNA. In total, the table holds roughly 100,000 distinct CDR3 sequences. Sequenced material: blood. The receptors were gathered from a human donor with ulcerative colitis or Crohn's disease, or a healthy co-twin of an affected twin (not recorded which). The CDR3 runs from the conserved cysteine through the conserved F or W.

V	J	CDR3
TRBV5-5	TRBJ2-7	CASSLFTDAYEQYF
TRBV7-2	TRBJ1-4	CASSLASGKLFF
TRBV20-1	TRBJ1-1	CSARLNTEAFF
TRBV9	TRBJ2-7	CASSTQQVVVDEQYF
TRBV12-3/TRBV12-4	TRBJ2-5	CASTERTPSRWETQYF
TRBV2	TRBJ2-7	CASSGLAGAGVVYEQYF
TRBV20-1	TRBJ1-1	CSAAAGFDTEAFF
TRBV5-1	TRBJ1-6	CASGTNSFSNSPLHF
TRBV11-2	TRBJ1-4	CASSLDRERKLFF
TRBV20-1	TRBJ2-1	CSAPPAGLHNDEQFF
TRBV6-2/TRBV6-3	TRBJ1-2	CASNSGHYGYTF
TRBV28	TRBJ2-3	CASSFPLESWTSTHWDTQYF
TRBV5-1	TRBJ1-2	CASSLELNYGYTF
TRBV27	TRBJ2-4	CASRNAGTGGIIQYF
TRBV7-8	TRBJ2-4	CASSFIQGGGKNIQYF
TRBV12-3/TRBV12-4	TRBJ2-1	CASSHTDPTSGTRVF
TRBV5-1	TRBJ2-7	CASSWPTGSYEQYF
TRBV20-1	TRBJ2-1	CSVPAVGEQFF
TRBV6-2/TRBV6-3	TRBJ2-7	CASNYQPGQGAPGIQYEQYF
TRBV7-2	TRBJ2-5	CASSFTLAGFLMPQYF
TRBV24-1	TRBJ2-7	CATSGAGTLSYEQYF
TRBV6-6	TRBJ2-7	CASSSAGVYEQYF
TRBV27	TRBJ1-5	CASSLSGTGRYQPQHF
TRBV6-5	TRBJ2-1	CASSTGGSYNEQFF
TRBV20-1	TRBJ2-7	CSAYNRDRVPVSSYEQYF
TRBV6-5	TRBJ2-3	CASSPGADTQYF
TRBV18	TRBJ2-7	CASSLTPASGSNYEQYF
TRBV19	TRBJ2-1	CASSLRDEQFF
TRBV6-5	TRBJ1-5	CASSYSGRRNQPQHF
TRBV5-1	TRBJ2-1	CASSLGTGNPYNEQFF
TRBV20-1	TRBJ2-5	CSAPKGKMGETQYF
TRBV2	TRBJ2-7	CASSVYPRGYEQYF
TRBV20-1	TRBJ2-1	CSASRGRASSEQFF
TRBV6-5	TRBJ1-4	CASSYSTAGDEKLFF
TRBV6-2/TRBV6-3	TRBJ1-1	CASRVDRTGTEAFF
TRBV12-3/TRBV12-4	TRBJ2-5	CASRQTGQGRATQYF
TRBV18	TRBJ2-3	CASSPPGGAADTQYF
TRBV7-3	TRBJ2-1	CASSLSLAGGSSYNEQFF
TRBV7-2	TRBJ1-6	CASSLASLRRTGFRSPLHF
TRBV29-1	TRBJ2-7	CSVRSSYEQYF
TRBV24-1	TRBJ2-1	CATSASWGIAGGSRDEQFF
TRBV7-2	TRBJ2-7	CASSYRGEQYF
TRBV18	TRBJ2-1	CASSPSQGARNEQFF
TRBV5-4	TRBJ2-1	CASSLASRGGQNEQFF
TRBV20-1	TRBJ2-3	CSASRGLSTDTQYF
TRBV3-1	TRBJ2-5	CASSHGQAYQETQYF
TRBV4-3	TRBJ2-7	CASSQAQGAYEQYF
TRBV4-3	TRBJ2-3	CASSQGFQVNLVLTDTQYF